There are a few counts of the clone carrying this T cell receptor beta chain. Its specificity is unknown. This CDR3 has 13 residues. The germline CDR1 and CDR2 sequences are MNHEY and SVGEGT. The V end lost 4 bases, the J end lost 4 bases, and 10 bases lay between the germline ends. This entry is derived from a study of blood T cells in healthy people across ages. Study context: In model experiments, template switching was able to capture about one barcoded beta molecule for every two T cells that were present. General study results and limits: A conclusive naive versus antigen-experienced comparison was prevented by the unsorted PBMCs.

Primers used in a second PCR of about 7 to 11 cycles were a sample-barcoded 5' primer and a J-beta primer mix. The template-switch adaptor was a 5' adaptor with 12 random nucleotides. It tagged each cDNA molecule. In TCRdb, the 5' RACE reads were re-called with MiXCR into one record per CDR3 protein. The sample lists around 1,000,000 distinct CDR3 sequences; approximately 26% were seen once. The sample was also linked to a second study, of T cells of mothers and their children.

V usage is TRBV6-2 or TRBV6-3 and J usage is TRBJ1-2, with D unresolved. The clonotype was recovered from a girl aged 2 to 10 in good health. The specimen was blood. CDR3: CASSSLPSYGYTF. The CDR3 nucleotides read TGTGCCAGCAGTTCACTACCATCCTATGGCTACACCTTC.